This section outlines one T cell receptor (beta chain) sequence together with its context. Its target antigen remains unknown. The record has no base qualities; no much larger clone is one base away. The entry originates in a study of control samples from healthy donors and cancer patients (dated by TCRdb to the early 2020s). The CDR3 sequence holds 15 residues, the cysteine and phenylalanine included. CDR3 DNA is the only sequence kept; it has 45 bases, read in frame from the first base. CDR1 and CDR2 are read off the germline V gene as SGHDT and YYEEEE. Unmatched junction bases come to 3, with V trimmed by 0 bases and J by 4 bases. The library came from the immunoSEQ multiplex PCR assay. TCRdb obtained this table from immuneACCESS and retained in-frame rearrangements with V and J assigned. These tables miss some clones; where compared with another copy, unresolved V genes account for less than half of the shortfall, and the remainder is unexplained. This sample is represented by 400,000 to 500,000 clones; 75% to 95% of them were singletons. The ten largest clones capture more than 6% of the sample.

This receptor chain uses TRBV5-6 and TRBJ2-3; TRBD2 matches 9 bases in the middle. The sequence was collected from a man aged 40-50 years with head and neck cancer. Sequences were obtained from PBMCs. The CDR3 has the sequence CASSLGSGGPDTQYF. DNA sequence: TGTGCCAGCAGCTTGGGTAGCGGGGGCCCAGATACGCAGTATTTT.